Listed below are T cell receptor beta chains from one sample, sequenced in a study of blood T cell repertoires in COVID-19. Clones were read by immunoSEQ multiplex PCR, and TCRdb kept only the in-frame ones, dropping some. Altogether about 350,000 clones are present, 65% to 90% being singletons, with the ten largest covering roughly 7.1%. The sequenced material came from peripheral blood. The receptor set was obtained from a woman aged 55 to 70 with COVID-19, enrolled during active disease. Both conserved end residues are part of each CDR3. A D gene is named only where the DNA matches it firmly. Expanded clones are given a class, and other clones once, few, many or no size at all.

J gene: TRBJ2-5
clone size: NA
D gene: NA
V gene: TRBV12-3/TRBV12-4
CDR3 DNA: TGTGCCAGCAGTTTGAGTCGGGAGACCCAGTACTTC
CDR3 protein: CASSLSRETQYF

J gene: TRBJ1-5
clone size: NA
D gene: NA
V gene: TRBV5-6
CDR3 DNA: TGTGCCAGCAGCAATCAGGGGATTGGGCCCCAGCATTTT
CDR3 protein: CASSNQGIGPQHF

J gene: TRBJ1-4
clone size: NA
D gene: TRBD1
V gene: TRBV5-1
CDR3 DNA: TGCGCCAGCAGCTTAGGGACAGGGAATGAAAAACTGTTTTTT
CDR3 protein: CASSLGTGNEKLFF

J gene: TRBJ2-5
clone size: few
D gene: NA
V gene: TRBV7-3
CDR3 DNA: TGTGCCAGCAGCTTATTTTCGACCCCCGGGGAGACCCAGTACTTC
CDR3 protein: CASSLFSTPGETQYF

J gene: TRBJ2-7
clone size: NA
D gene: NA
V gene: TRBV9
CDR3 DNA: TGTGCCAGCAGCGTAGAGCACAGCTCCTACGAGCAGTACTTC
CDR3 protein: CASSVEHSSYEQYF

J gene: TRBJ2-2
clone size: NA
D gene: NA
V gene: TRBV7-9
CDR3 DNA: TGTGCCAGCAGCTTACTACCTCCCGGGGAGCTGTTTTTT
CDR3 protein: CASSLLPPGELFF

J gene: TRBJ2-2
clone size: NA
D gene: TRBD2
V gene: TRBV29-1
CDR3 DNA: TGCAGCGTTATGGCGGGGGGTGTCACCGGGGAGCTGTTTTTT
CDR3 protein: CSVMAGGVTGELFF

J gene: TRBJ2-1
clone size: NA
D gene: TRBD2
V gene: TRBV14
CDR3 DNA: TGTGCCAGCAGCCAAGAATGGCTAGCGGGGGGGCAAGGTGGCTCCTACAATGAGCAGTTCTTC
CDR3 protein: CASSQEWLAGGQGGSYNEQFF

J gene: TRBJ2-2
clone size: NA
D gene: NA
V gene: TRBV4-3
CDR3 DNA: TGCGCCAGCAGCACCCCAGCGGTGAACACCGGGGAGCTGTTTTTT
CDR3 protein: CASSTPAVNTGELFF

J gene: TRBJ1-2
clone size: once
D gene: TRBD1
V gene: TRBV14
CDR3 DNA: TGTGCCAGCAGCCCTTATTCCGGGACAGGCTACGTTTATGGCTACACCTTC
CDR3 protein: CASSPYSGTGYVYGYTF

J gene: TRBJ2-2
clone size: NA
D gene: NA
V gene: TRBV6-2/TRBV6-3
CDR3 DNA: TGTGCCAGCAGGCCTCCAGAGCGGAAGAACACCGGGGAGCTGTTTTTT
CDR3 protein: CASRPPERKNTGELFF

J gene: TRBJ2-2
clone size: NA
D gene: NA
V gene: TRBV6-4
CDR3 DNA: TGTGCCAGCAGTGACGGCAGGGCGAACACCGGGGAGCTGTTTTTT
CDR3 protein: CASSDGRANTGELFF

J gene: TRBJ2-3
clone size: once
D gene: NA
V gene: TRBV14
CDR3 DNA: TGTGCCAGCAGCCAAGATCTCTCCCCCGGAGGCACAGATACGCAGTATTTT
CDR3 protein: CASSQDLSPGGTDTQYF

J gene: TRBJ2-1
clone size: NA
D gene: TRBD1
V gene: TRBV7-8
CDR3 DNA: TGTGCCAGCAGCTCCCTCCAGAGGGGGCCGAATGAGCAGTTCTTC
CDR3 protein: CASSSLQRGPNEQFF

J gene: TRBJ2-5
clone size: NA
D gene: NA
V gene: TRBV27
CDR3 DNA: TGTGCCAGCAGTTTCCTGGCGAGGGCGGAGACCCAGTACTTC
CDR3 protein: CASSFLARAETQYF

J gene: TRBJ2-1
clone size: NA
D gene: TRBD2
V gene: TRBV11-3
CDR3 DNA: TGTGCCAGCAGCTTAGAACGGGGGGGCCTTTACAATGAGCAGTTCTTC
CDR3 protein: CASSLERGGLYNEQFF

J gene: TRBJ2-7
clone size: NA
D gene: NA
V gene: TRBV7-6
CDR3 DNA: TGTGCCAGCAGCCAAACGGGACACCCCTACGAGCAGTACTTC
CDR3 protein: CASSQTGHPYEQYF

J gene: TRBJ1-2
clone size: NA
D gene: TRBD1
V gene: TRBV4-3
CDR3 DNA: TGCGCCAGCAGCCAATCCGGACAGGGCCCCTATGGCTACACCTTC
CDR3 protein: CASSQSGQGPYGYTF

J gene: TRBJ1-1
clone size: NA
D gene: TRBD1
V gene: TRBV27
CDR3 DNA: TGTGCCAGCAGTCCAGGGGGGAATACTGAAGCTTTCTTT
CDR3 protein: CASSPGGNTEAFF

J gene: TRBJ1-5
clone size: NA
D gene: NA
V gene: TRBV27
CDR3 DNA: TGTGCCAGCAAACAGGGATGGGGTGATCAGCCCCAGCATTTT
CDR3 protein: CASKQGWGDQPQHF

J gene: TRBJ1-5
clone size: few
D gene: TRBD1
V gene: TRBV5-6
CDR3 DNA: TGTGCCAGCAGCTGGGGACAGGGATCGAATCAGCCCCAGCATTTT
CDR3 protein: CASSWGQGSNQPQHF

J gene: TRBJ1-2
clone size: NA
D gene: NA
V gene: TRBV11-3
CDR3 DNA: TGTGCCAGCAGCTCCGGCGGCTTCTATGGCTACACCTTC
CDR3 protein: CASSSGGFYGYTF

J gene: TRBJ1-1
clone size: few
D gene: NA
V gene: TRBV4-1
CDR3 DNA: TGCGCCAGCAGCCAATTTTCTACAGACGAAGCTTTCTTT
CDR3 protein: CASSQFSTDEAFF

J gene: TRBJ2-7
clone size: NA
D gene: NA
V gene: TRBV15
CDR3 DNA: TGTGCCACCAGCAGAGACCGGACTTGGGAGCAGTACTTC
CDR3 protein: CATSRDRTWEQYF

J gene: TRBJ2-3
clone size: NA
D gene: NA
V gene: TRBV27
CDR3 DNA: TGTGCCAGCAGTCAAGGCGCTAGCCGGGGAGATACGCAGTATTTT
CDR3 protein: CASSQGASRGDTQYF

J gene: TRBJ2-5
clone size: NA
D gene: NA
V gene: TRBV7-2
CDR3 DNA: TGTGCCAGCAGCTTAGCGGGGGGTGCGAAGACCCAGTACTTC
CDR3 protein: CASSLAGGAKTQYF

J gene: TRBJ2-5
clone size: NA
D gene: TRBD2
V gene: TRBV4-1
CDR3 DNA: TGCGCCAGCAGCCGAACTAGCGGGGGGGAAGAGACCCAGTACTTC
CDR3 protein: CASSRTSGGEETQYF

J gene: TRBJ1-5
clone size: NA
D gene: NA
V gene: TRBV21-1
CDR3 DNA: TGTGCCAGGAACTCAAAGCGACCCTATAGCAATCAGCCCCAGCATTTT
CDR3 protein: CARNSKRPYSNQPQHF

J gene: TRBJ2-3
clone size: NA
D gene: TRBD2
V gene: TRBV9
CDR3 DNA: TGTGCCAGCAGCGTAGGGACTAGCGGGGGGCTCACAGATACGCAGTATTTT
CDR3 protein: CASSVGTSGGLTDTQYF

J gene: TRBJ2-7
clone size: NA
D gene: NA
V gene: TRBV4-2
CDR3 DNA: TGTGCCAGCAGCCAACAGACGGGGGACGAGCAGTACTTC
CDR3 protein: CASSQQTGDEQYF

J gene: TRBJ2-2
clone size: once
D gene: TRBD1
V gene: TRBV18
CDR3 DNA: TGTGCCAGCTCAGAACCGGGACAGGGGATCGGGGAGCTGTTTTTT
CDR3 protein: CASSEPGQGIGELFF

J gene: TRBJ1-6
clone size: NA
D gene: TRBD1
V gene: TRBV5-6
CDR3 DNA: TGTGCCAGCAGCCTATGGCATGTAGGGACAGGGGTCTCACCCCTCCACTTT
CDR3 protein: CASSLWHVGTGVSPLHF

J gene: TRBJ1-2
clone size: once
D gene: NA
V gene: TRBV5-1
CDR3 DNA: TGCGCCAGCAGCTTGGACAGTGGGAACTATGGCTACACCTTC
CDR3 protein: CASSLDSGNYGYTF

J gene: TRBJ2-7
clone size: NA
D gene: NA
V gene: TRBV6-6
CDR3 DNA: TGTGCCAGCAGTTACAGAAGGAGCAACGAGCAGTACTTC
CDR3 protein: CASSYRRSNEQYF

J gene: TRBJ2-1
clone size: NA
D gene: TRBD1
V gene: TRBV29-1
CDR3 DNA: TGCAGCGCGGAGGACAGGGGGTCCTACAATGAGCAGTTCTTC
CDR3 protein: CSAEDRGSYNEQFF

J gene: TRBJ1-3
clone size: NA
D gene: NA
V gene: TRBV18
CDR3 DNA: TGTGCCAGCTCACAAGGACAGCAAGCTTCCCACCGACCTTCTGGAAACACCATATATTTT
CDR3 protein: CASSQGQQASHRPSGNTIYF

J gene: TRBJ2-1
clone size: NA
D gene: TRBD2
V gene: TRBV13
CDR3 DNA: TGTGCCAGCAGCTTAGGACTAGCGGACTACAATGAGCAGTTCTTC
CDR3 protein: CASSLGLADYNEQFF

J gene: TRBJ1-1
clone size: NA
D gene: TRBD1
V gene: TRBV5-4
CDR3 DNA: TGTGCCAGCAGATTTACAGGGGGCAGGCGGGAGGCTTTCTTT
CDR3 protein: CASRFTGGRREAFF

J gene: TRBJ1-2
clone size: NA
D gene: NA
V gene: TRBV4-3
CDR3 DNA: TGCGCCAGCAGCCAAGAAGGAGATTATGGCTACACCTTC
CDR3 protein: CASSQEGDYGYTF

J gene: TRBJ2-7
clone size: NA
D gene: NA
V gene: TRBV7-2
CDR3 DNA: TGTGCCAGCAGGTCATCAGGGTTAGCCTACGAGCAGTACTTC
CDR3 protein: CASRSSGLAYEQYF

J gene: TRBJ2-7
clone size: once
D gene: NA
V gene: TRBV7-9
CDR3 DNA: TGTGCCAGCAGCTTAGCCAGGGGATACGAGCAGTACTTC
CDR3 protein: CASSLARGYEQYF

J gene: TRBJ1-1
clone size: NA
D gene: NA
V gene: TRBV6-5
CDR3 DNA: TGTGCCAGCAGTTACTGGGCAGGGTCGTACACTGAAGCTTTCTTT
CDR3 protein: CASSYWAGSYTEAFF

J gene: TRBJ2-2
clone size: NA
D gene: TRBD2
V gene: TRBV4-1
CDR3 DNA: TGCGCCAGCAGCCGAAGGGTTTCTAGCGGGGGCCCGAACACCGGGGAGCTGTTTTTT
CDR3 protein: CASSRRVSSGGPNTGELFF

J gene: TRBJ2-7
clone size: NA
D gene: TRBD1
V gene: TRBV27
CDR3 DNA: TGTGCCAGCAGTTTAAGGGGACAGGGGGGAGTTCAGGACGAGCAGTACTTC
CDR3 protein: CASSLRGQGGVQDEQYF

J gene: TRBJ2-2
clone size: NA
D gene: NA
V gene: TRBV19
CDR3 DNA: TGTGCCAGTAGACCGGACAGAGAAAACACCGGGGAGCTGTTTTTT
CDR3 protein: CASRPDRENTGELFF

J gene: TRBJ2-5
clone size: NA
D gene: TRBD2
V gene: TRBV6-2/TRBV6-3
CDR3 DNA: TGTGCCAGCAGCGTCGCGACTAGCGTGGAGACCCAGTACTTC
CDR3 protein: CASSVATSVETQYF

J gene: TRBJ2-1
clone size: NA
D gene: TRBD2
V gene: TRBV27
CDR3 DNA: TGTGCCAGCAGTCTCCTCGGGGCTAGCGGGGGGACCATACATGAGCAGTTCTTC
CDR3 protein: CASSLLGASGGTIHEQFF

J gene: TRBJ2-1
clone size: NA
D gene: NA
V gene: TRBV11-3
CDR3 DNA: TGTGCCAGCGGGGCGGGGCCCTACAATGAGCAGTTCTTC
CDR3 protein: CASGAGPYNEQFF

J gene: TRBJ1-2
clone size: many
D gene: TRBD1
V gene: TRBV5-1
CDR3 DNA: TGCGCCAGCAGCCCCCAGGGACAGGGGGTAGGTAACTATGGCTACACCTTC
CDR3 protein: CASSPQGQGVGNYGYTF

J gene: TRBJ2-5
clone size: NA
D gene: NA
V gene: TRBV4-1
CDR3 DNA: TGCGCCAGCAGCCAAGCCGGGGAGACCCAGTACTTC
CDR3 protein: CASSQAGETQYF

J gene: TRBJ1-6
clone size: NA
D gene: NA
V gene: TRBV5-1
CDR3 DNA: TGCGCCAGCAGCAGGGGGACCGAGGATTCACCCCTCCACTTT
CDR3 protein: CASSRGTEDSPLHF

J gene: TRBJ1-5
clone size: NA
D gene: NA
V gene: TRBV6-5
CDR3 DNA: TGTGCCAGCAGGCTAACAGGGAATCAGCCCCAGCATTTT
CDR3 protein: CASRLTGNQPQHF

J gene: TRBJ1-2
clone size: NA
D gene: NA
V gene: TRBV7-8
CDR3 DNA: TGTGCCAGCAGCCCCACAGCGGGACAACCTATTAACTATGGCTACACCTTC
CDR3 protein: CASSPTAGQPINYGYTF

J gene: TRBJ2-1
clone size: NA
D gene: NA
V gene: TRBV5-1
CDR3 DNA: TGCGCCAGCAGCTGGGATGAGGGGGGGCGACACAATGAGCAGTTCTTC
CDR3 protein: CASSWDEGGRHNEQFF

J gene: TRBJ1-5
clone size: NA
D gene: NA
V gene: TRBV5-6
CDR3 DNA: TGTGCCAGCAGCTTGGGAACAGGTGGCAATCAGCCCCAGCATTTT
CDR3 protein: CASSLGTGGNQPQHF